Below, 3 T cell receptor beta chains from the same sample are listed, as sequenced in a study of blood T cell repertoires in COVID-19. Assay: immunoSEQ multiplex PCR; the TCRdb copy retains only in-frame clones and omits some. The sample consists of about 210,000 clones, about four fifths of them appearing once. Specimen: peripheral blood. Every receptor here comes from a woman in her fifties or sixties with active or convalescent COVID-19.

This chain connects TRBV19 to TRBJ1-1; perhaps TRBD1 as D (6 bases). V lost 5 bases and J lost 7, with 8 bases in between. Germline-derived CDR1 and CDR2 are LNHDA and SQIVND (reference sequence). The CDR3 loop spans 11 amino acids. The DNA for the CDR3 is TGTGCCAGTAGTCCCAGGGGTGAAGCTTTCTTT. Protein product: CASSPRGEAFF.

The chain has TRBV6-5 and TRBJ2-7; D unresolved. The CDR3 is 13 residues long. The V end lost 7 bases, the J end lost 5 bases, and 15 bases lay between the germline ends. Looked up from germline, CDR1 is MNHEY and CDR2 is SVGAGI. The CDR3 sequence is CASTVDMGDEQYF. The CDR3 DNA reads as TGTGCCAGCACCGTAGATATGGGCGACGAGCAGTACTTC.

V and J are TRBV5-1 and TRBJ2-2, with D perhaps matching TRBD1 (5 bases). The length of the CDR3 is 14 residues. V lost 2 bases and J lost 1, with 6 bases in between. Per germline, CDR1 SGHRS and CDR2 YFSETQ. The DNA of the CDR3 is TGCGCCAGCAGCTTTGGACAGAACACCGGGGAGCTGTTTTTT. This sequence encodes CASSFGQNTGELFF. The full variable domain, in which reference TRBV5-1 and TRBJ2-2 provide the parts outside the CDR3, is KAGVTQTPRYLIKTRGQQVTLSCSPISGHRSVSWYQQTPGQGLQFLFEYFSETQRNKGNFPGRFSGRQFSNSRSEMNVSTLELGDSALYLCASSFGQNTGELFFGEGSRLTVL.